Listed below are T cell receptor beta chains from one sample, sequenced in a study of T cell changes during pregnancy in multiple sclerosis. Measured with immunoSEQ multiplex PCR; TCRdb has only the in-frame clones, and not every one. The sample yields more than 90,000 clones, about 94% seen once. This material consisted of peripheral blood, taken in the third trimester of pregnancy. The receptors come from a female donor with multiple sclerosis, enrolled in a pregnancy study. The CDR3 runs from the conserved cysteine through the conserved F or W. The listing skips clone size in some rows; elsewhere it reads once, few, many or a size class.

V	J	size	CDR3
TRBV28	TRBJ1-1	NA	CASSRGGPDTEAFF
TRBV4-1	TRBJ2-1	NA	CASSQEERLGRNEQFF
TRBV6-6	TRBJ1-1	NA	CASSVTDRATEAFF
TRBV14	TRBJ2-7	NA	CASSQARDRGPEPDYEQYF
TRBV28	TRBJ2-5	NA	CASSLGGQGQTQYF
TRBV30	TRBJ1-2	NA	CALQGARGYTF
TRBV6-6	TRBJ2-2	few	CASSYSWDYELFF
TRBV5-1	TRBJ2-7	NA	CASGRRETGSEQYF
TRBV29-1	TRBJ2-1	NA	CSVGSDEQFF
TRBV5-1	TRBJ2-7	NA	CASSSTDTKAEQYF
TRBV10-2	TRBJ2-7	NA	CASFGIPTYEQYF
TRBV14	TRBJ1-6	NA	CASSQRGGSPLHF